A single sample is the source of the 4 T cell receptor beta chains below, sequenced in a study of blood T cell repertoires in COVID-19. Sequencing was performed with immunoSEQ multiplex PCR; in TCRdb, only in-frame clones are kept and a portion is missing. The data show approximately 360,000 clones, around 87% seen once. Sequencing was carried out using PBMCs or T cells enriched from blood (not recorded which). Receptor source: a woman aged 30 to 39 with acute COVID-19.

The CDR3 sequence: CASRFLAVNTGELFF. The CDR3 region has the DNA TGCGCCAGCAGGTTCCTAGCGGTGAACACCGGGGAGCTGTTTTTT. The genes are TRBV5-1 and TRBJ2-2; TRBD2 matches 7 bases. The J segment lost 1 base and the V segment lost 5 bases, leaving 5 bases of the junction unmatched. CDR3 length equals 15 residues. The germline CDR1 and CDR2 sequences are SGHRS and YFSETQ. Supplemented by reference TRBV5-1 and TRBJ2-2, the full variable domain reads KAGVTQTPRYLIKTRGQQVTLSCSPISGHRSVSWYQQTPGQGLQFLFEYFSETQRNKGNFPGRFSGRQFSNSRSEMNVSTLELGDSALYLCASRFLAVNTGELFFGEGSRLTVL.

The chain employs TRBV3-1 (or the pseudogene TRBV3-2) and TRBJ1-4; 10 bases are shared with TRBD1. CDR3 length: 15 amino acids. Trimming at V came to 5 bases and at J to 11 bases, leaving 11 bases not matched to a gene. CDR1 is LGHDT, CDR2 YNNKEL, per germline (reference sequence). The CDR3 nucleotides read TGTGCCAGCAGCAGTACTCGACAGGGGGCGCGGAAACTGTTTTTT. It yields the protein CASSSTRQGARKLFF.

The chain carries TRBV28 and TRBJ2-7; D might be TRBD2 (6 bases). Trimming cost V 2 bases and J 3 bases, with 11 bases left between them. CDR3 length: 14 residues. CDR1 MDHEN and CDR2 SYDVKM come from the germline V gene. DNA for the CDR3: TGTGCCAGCAGTTTAAGTCCAGCGGGCTACGAGCAGTACTTC. It yields the protein CASSLSPAGYEQYF.

The chain joins TRBV3-1 (or the pseudogene TRBV3-2) to TRBJ1-2, with D unclear. The CDR3 has 15 amino acids. CDR1 is LGHDT, CDR2 YNNKEL, per germline (reference sequence). The germline V and J ends were trimmed by 0 bases and 0 bases, with 8 bases remaining between them. The CDR3 protein is CASSQELTTNYGYTF. The CDR3 DNA reads TGTGCCAGCAGCCAAGAACTAACAACTAACTATGGCTACACCTTC.